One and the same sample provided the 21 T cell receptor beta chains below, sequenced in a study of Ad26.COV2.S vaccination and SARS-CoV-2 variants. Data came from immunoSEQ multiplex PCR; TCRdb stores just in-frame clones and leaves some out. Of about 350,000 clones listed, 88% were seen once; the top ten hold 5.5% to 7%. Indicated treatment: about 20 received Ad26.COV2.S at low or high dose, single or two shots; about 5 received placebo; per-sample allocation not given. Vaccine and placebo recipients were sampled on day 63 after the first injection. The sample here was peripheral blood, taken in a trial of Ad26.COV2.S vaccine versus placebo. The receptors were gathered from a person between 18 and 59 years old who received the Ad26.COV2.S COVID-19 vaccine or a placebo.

This CDR3 is CATLRGSSYNEQFF. In DNA, the CDR3 is TGTGCCACCCTTCGCGGGAGCTCCTACAATGAGCAGTTCTTC. The rearrangement joins TRBV7-2 to TRBJ2-1, with 7 nucleotides matching TRBD2. From germline, CDR1 is SGHTA and CDR2 FQGNSA. V shed 10 bases and J 0 bases; nucleotides not matched to a gene: 6. This CDR3 is built from 14 residues.

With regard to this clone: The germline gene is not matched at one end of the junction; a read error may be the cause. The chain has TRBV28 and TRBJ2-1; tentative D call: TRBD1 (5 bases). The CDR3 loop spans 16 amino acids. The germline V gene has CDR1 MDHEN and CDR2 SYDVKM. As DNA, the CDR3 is TGTACCAGCAGTTCACTGACAGAAGGCAAATACAATGAGCAGTTCTTC. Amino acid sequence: CTSSSLTEGKYNEQFF.

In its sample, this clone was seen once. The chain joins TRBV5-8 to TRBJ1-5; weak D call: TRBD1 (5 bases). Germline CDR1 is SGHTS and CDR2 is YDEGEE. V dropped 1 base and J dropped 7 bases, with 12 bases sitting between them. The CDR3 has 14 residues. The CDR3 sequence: CASSLWGWRQPQHF. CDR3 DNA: TGTGCCAGCAGCTTGTGGGGGTGGAGACAGCCCCAGCATTTT. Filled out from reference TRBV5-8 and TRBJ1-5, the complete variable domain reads EAGVTQSPTHLIKTRGQQATLRCSPISGHTSVYWYQQALGLGLQFLLWYDEGEERNRGNFPPRFSGRQFPNYSSELNVNALELEDSALYLCASSLWGWRQPQHFGDGTRLSIL.

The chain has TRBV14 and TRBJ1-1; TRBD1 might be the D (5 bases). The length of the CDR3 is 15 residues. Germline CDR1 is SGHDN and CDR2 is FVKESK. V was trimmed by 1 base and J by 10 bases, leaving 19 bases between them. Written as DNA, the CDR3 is TGTGCCAGCAGCCAAGGCTACCGGCGGGGGAGGGGAGCTTTCTTT. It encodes CASSQGYRRGRGAFF. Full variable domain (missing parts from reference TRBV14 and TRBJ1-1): EAGVTQFPSHSVIEKGQTVTLRCDPISGHDNLYWYRRVMGKEIKFLLHFVKESKQDESGMPNNRFLAERTGGTYSTLKVQPAELEDSGVYFCASSQGYRRGRGAFFGQGTRLTVV.

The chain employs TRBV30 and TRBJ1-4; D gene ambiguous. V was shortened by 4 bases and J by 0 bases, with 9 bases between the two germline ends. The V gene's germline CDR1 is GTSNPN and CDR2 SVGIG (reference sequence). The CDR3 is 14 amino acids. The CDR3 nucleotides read TGTGCCTGGAACGGGATGACAACTAATGAAAAACTGTTTTTT. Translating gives CAWNGMTTNEKLFF.

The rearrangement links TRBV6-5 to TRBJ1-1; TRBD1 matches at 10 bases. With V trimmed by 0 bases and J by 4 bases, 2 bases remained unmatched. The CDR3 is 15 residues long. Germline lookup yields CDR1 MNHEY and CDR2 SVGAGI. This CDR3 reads CASSYSGTGATEAFF. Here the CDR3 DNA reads TGTGCCAGCAGTTACTCTGGGACAGGGGCCACTGAAGCTTTCTTT.

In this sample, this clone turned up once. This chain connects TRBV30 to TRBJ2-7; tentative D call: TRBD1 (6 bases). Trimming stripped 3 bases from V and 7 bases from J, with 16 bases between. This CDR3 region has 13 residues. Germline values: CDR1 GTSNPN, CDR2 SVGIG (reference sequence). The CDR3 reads CAWRSQGVGEQYF. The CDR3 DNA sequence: TGTGCCTGGAGATCACAGGGAGTCGGGGAGCAGTACTTC.

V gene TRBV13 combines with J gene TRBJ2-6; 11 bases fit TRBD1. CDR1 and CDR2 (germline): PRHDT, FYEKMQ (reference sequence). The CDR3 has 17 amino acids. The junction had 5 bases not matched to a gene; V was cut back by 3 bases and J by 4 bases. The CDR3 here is CASSLDRGHPGANVLTF. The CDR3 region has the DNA TGTGCCAGCAGCTTGGACAGGGGGCACCCGGGGGCCAACGTCCTGACTTTC.

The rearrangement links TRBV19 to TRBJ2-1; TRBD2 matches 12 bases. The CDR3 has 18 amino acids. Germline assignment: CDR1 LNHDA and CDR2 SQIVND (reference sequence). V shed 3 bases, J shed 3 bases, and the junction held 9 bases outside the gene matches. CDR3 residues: CASSILASGRAFYNEQFF. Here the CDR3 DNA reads TGTGCCAGTAGTATCCTGGCTAGCGGGAGGGCATTCTACAATGAGCAGTTCTTC.

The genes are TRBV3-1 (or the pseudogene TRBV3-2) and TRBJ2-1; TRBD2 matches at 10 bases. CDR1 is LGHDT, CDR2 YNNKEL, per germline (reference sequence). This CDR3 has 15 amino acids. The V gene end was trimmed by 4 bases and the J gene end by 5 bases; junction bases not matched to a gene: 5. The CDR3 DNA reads TGTGCCAGCAGCCCGACTAGCGGGTATGACAATGAGCAGTTCTTC. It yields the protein CASSPTSGYDNEQFF.

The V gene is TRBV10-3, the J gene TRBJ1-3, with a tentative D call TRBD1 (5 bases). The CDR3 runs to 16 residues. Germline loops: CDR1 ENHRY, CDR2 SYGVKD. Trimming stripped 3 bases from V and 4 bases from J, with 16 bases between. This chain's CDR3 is CAISDFGGRSGNTIYF. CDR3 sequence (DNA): TGTGCCATCAGTGATTTTGGGGGGAGGTCGGGAAACACCATATATTTT.

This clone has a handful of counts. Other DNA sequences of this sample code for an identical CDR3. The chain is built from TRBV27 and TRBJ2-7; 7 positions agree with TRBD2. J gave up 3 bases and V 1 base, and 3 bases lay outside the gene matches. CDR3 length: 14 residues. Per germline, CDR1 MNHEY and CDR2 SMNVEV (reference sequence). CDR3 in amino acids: CASSLFGRSYEQYF. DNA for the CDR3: TGTGCCAGCAGTTTATTCGGGAGGAGCTACGAGCAGTACTTC.

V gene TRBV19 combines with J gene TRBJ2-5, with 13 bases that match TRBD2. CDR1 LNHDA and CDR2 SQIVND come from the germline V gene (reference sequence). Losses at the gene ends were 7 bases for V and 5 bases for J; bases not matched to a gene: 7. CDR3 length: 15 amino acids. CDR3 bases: TGTGCCAGTACCCAAACTAGCGGGAGGGTTGAGACCCAGTACTTC. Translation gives CASTQTSGRVETQYF. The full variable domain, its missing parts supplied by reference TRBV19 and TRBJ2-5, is DGGITQSPKYLFRKEGQNVTLSCEQNLNHDAMYWYRQDPGQGLRLIYYSQIVNDFQKGDIAEGYSVSREKKESFPLTVTSAQKNPTAFYLCASTQTSGRVETQYFGPGTRLLVL.

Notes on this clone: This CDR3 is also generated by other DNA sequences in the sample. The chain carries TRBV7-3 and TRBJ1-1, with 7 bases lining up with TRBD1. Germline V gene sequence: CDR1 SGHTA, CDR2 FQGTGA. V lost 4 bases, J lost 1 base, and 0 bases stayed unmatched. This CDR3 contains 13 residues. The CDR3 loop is CASSSGGNTEAFF. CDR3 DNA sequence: TGTGCCAGCAGCTCAGGGGGGAACACTGAAGCTTTCTTT.

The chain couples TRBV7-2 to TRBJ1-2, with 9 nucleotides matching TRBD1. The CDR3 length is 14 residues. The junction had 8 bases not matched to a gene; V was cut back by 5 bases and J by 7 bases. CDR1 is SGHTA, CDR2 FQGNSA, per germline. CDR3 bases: TGTGCCAGCAGCCCAACTTTGGGACAGGGTGGCTACACCTTC. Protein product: CASSPTLGQGGYTF.

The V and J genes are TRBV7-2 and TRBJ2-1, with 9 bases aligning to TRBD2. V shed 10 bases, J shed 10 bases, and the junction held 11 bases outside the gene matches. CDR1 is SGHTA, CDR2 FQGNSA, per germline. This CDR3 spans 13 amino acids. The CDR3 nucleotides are TGTGCCACCTCTCAGGGACTAGCACGAGAGCAGTTCTTC. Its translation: CATSQGLAREQFF.

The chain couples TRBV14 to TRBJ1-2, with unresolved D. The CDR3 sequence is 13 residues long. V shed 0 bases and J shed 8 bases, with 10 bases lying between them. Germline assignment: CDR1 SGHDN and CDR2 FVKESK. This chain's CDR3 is CASSQEVPGGYTF. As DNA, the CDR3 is TGTGCCAGCAGCCAAGAGGTCCCGGGGGGCTACACCTTC.

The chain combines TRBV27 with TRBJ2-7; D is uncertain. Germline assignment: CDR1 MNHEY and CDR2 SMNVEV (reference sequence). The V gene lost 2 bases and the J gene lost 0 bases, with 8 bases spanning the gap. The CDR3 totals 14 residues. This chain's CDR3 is CASSLISSSYEQYF. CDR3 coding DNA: TGTGCCAGCAGTTTAATATCTAGCTCCTACGAGCAGTACTTC.

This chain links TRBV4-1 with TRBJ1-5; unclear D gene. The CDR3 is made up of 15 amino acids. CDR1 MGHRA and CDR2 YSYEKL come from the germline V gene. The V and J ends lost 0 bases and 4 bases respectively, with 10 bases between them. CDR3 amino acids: CASSQEYEGNQPQHF. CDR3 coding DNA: TGCGCCAGCAGCCAAGAATATGAAGGGAATCAGCCCCAGCATTTT.

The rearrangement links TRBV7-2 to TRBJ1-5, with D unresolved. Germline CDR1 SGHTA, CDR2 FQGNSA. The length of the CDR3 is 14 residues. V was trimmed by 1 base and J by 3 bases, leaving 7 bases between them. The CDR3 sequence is CASSLEGVNQPQHF. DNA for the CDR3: TGTGCCAGCAGCTTAGAAGGAGTCAATCAGCCCCAGCATTTT.

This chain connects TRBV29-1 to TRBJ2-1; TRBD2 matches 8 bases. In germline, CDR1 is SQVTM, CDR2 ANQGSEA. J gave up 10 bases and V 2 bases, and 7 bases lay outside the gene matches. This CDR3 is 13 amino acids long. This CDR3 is CSVERAGGLEQFF. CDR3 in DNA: TGCAGCGTTGAAAGGGCGGGAGGTCTAGAGCAGTTCTTC.